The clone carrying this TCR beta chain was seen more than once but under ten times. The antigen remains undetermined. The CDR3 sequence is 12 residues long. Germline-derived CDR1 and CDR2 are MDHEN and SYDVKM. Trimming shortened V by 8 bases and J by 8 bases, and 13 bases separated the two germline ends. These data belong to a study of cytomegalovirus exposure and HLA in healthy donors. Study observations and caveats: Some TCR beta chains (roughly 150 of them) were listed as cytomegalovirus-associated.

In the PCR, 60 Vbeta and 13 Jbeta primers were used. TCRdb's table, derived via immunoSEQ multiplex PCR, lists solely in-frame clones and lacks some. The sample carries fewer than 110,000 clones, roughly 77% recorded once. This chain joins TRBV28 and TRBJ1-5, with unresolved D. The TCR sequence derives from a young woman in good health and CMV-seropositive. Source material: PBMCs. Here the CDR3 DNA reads TGTGCCAGCTTAGAAACCACCAAGCCCCAGCATTTT. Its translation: CASLETTKPQHF.